Listed below are T cell receptor beta chains from one sample, sequenced in a study of response to subunit inactivated influenza vaccine. MiXCR was run by TCRdb on the RT-PCR reads, yielding one entry per CDR3 protein. The sample holds hundreds of thousands of distinct CDR3 sequences, 9.5% to 13% seen once. This specimen was PBMCs from blood, taken roughly 48 days after vaccination. The receptors originated from a man between 45 and 60 years old who received an inactivated influenza vaccine. CDR3s include the opening cysteine and the closing phenylalanine or tryptophan. Fields, in order: D gene, clone size, V gene, J gene, CDR3 DNA, CDR3 protein. D genes are given only for firm matches. Size tells how often a clone was seen (once, few, many) or the class of an expanded clone, and some rows leave it out.

D gene: TRBD2; clone size: NA; V gene: TRBV24-1; J gene: TRBJ2-5; CDR3 DNA: TGTGCCACCAGTGATTCGGGACTAGCGGGACCACTGGAAGAGACCCAGTACTTC; CDR3 protein: CATSDSGLAGPLEETQYF
D gene: NA; clone size: NA; V gene: TRBV9; J gene: TRBJ2-1; CDR3 DNA: TGTGCCAGCAGCGTAGGGAGTAGCGGTACCTACAATGAGCAGTTCTTC; CDR3 protein: CASSVGSSGTYNEQFF
D gene: NA; clone size: few; V gene: TRBV28; J gene: TRBJ2-1; CDR3 DNA: TGTGCCAGCAGTTTGGCGGCGGCCGGTTCCGATGAGCAGTTCTTC; CDR3 protein: CASSLAAAGSDEQFF
D gene: NA; clone size: NA; V gene: TRBV6-2/TRBV6-3; J gene: TRBJ2-5; CDR3 DNA: TGTGCCAGCAGTTCTCAGCGGATTAGGGAGACCCAGTACTTC; CDR3 protein: CASSSQRIRETQYF
D gene: TRBD1; clone size: many; V gene: TRBV10-3; J gene: TRBJ2-7; CDR3 DNA: TGTGCCATCAGACAGGGGGCCGACGAGCAGTACTTC; CDR3 protein: CAIRQGADEQYF
D gene: NA; clone size: few; V gene: TRBV6-5; J gene: TRBJ2-7; CDR3 DNA: TGTGCCAGCAGTTACTCGTTATGGCAGGAGCAGTACTTC; CDR3 protein: CASSYSLWQEQYF
D gene: NA; clone size: NA; V gene: TRBV15; J gene: TRBJ2-3; CDR3 DNA: TGTGCCACCAGCAGAGGGGGCGTAGCAGATACGCAGTATTTT; CDR3 protein: CATSRGGVADTQYF
D gene: NA; clone size: NA; V gene: TRBV7-3; J gene: TRBJ2-1; CDR3 DNA: TGTGCCAGCGCCCTTGAGCGGTACAATGAGCAGTTCTTC; CDR3 protein: CASALERYNEQFF
D gene: NA; clone size: NA; V gene: TRBV12-3/TRBV12-4; J gene: TRBJ1-1; CDR3 DNA: TGTGCCAGCACCCCCGGTTGGGTAGGCACTGAAGCTTTCTTT; CDR3 protein: CASTPGWVGTEAFF
D gene: NA; clone size: few; V gene: TRBV7-2; J gene: TRBJ1-5; CDR3 DNA: TGTGCCAGCAGCTTAAGGGTAAATCAGCCCCAGCATTTT; CDR3 protein: CASSLRVNQPQHF
D gene: TRBD2; clone size: many; V gene: TRBV5-1; J gene: TRBJ2-3; CDR3 DNA: TGCGCCAGCAGCTTTAGACTAGCGGACACAGATACGCAGTATTTT; CDR3 protein: CASSFRLADTDTQYF
D gene: NA; clone size: NA; V gene: TRBV4-1; J gene: TRBJ2-5; CDR3 DNA: TGCGCCAGCAGCCTATGGACAGAAGAGACCCAGTACTTC; CDR3 protein: CASSLWTEETQYF
D gene: TRBD2; clone size: NA; V gene: TRBV20-1; J gene: TRBJ2-7; CDR3 DNA: TGCAGTGCTAGAGATTTTGGCGGGGGGAGATTCTTC; CDR3 protein: CSARDFGGGRFF
D gene: NA; clone size: many; V gene: TRBV12-3/TRBV12-4; J gene: TRBJ2-5; CDR3 DNA: TGTGCCAGCAGCTTTGGATCTGAGACCCAGTACTTC; CDR3 protein: CASSFGSETQYF
D gene: NA; clone size: few; V gene: TRBV5-6; J gene: TRBJ1-1; CDR3 DNA: TGTGCCAGCAGCTTGCGGCGGGACATCACTGAAGCTTTCTTT; CDR3 protein: CASSLRRDITEAFF
D gene: NA; clone size: NA; V gene: TRBV12-3/TRBV12-4; J gene: TRBJ2-1; CDR3 DNA: TGTGCCAGCACCCTATGGGGGGGCCTCAATGAGCAGTTCTTC; CDR3 protein: CASTLWGGLNEQFF